The 22 T cell receptor beta chains below all came from one sample that was sequenced in a study of T cells in Graves' hyperthyroidism and ophthalmopathy. Amplification of TCR beta CDR3 regions used RNA as the template. Researchers ran a first-round RT-PCR on the TCR CDR3 using the HTBI primer set. TCRdb reprocessed the multiplex PCR reads via MiXCR and lists one record per CDR3 protein. This table has approximately 300,000 distinct CDR3 sequences, 15% to 20% appearing once. Sequences were obtained from blood. Every receptor here comes from a woman aged 55-75 years with Graves' ophthalmopathy.

This clonotype was observed at least ten times. The chain employs TRBV7-2 and TRBJ2-3, with 12 bases aligning to TRBD2. The trim removed 3 bases at V and 8 bases at J, leaving 18 bases unmatched. Germline lookup yields CDR1 SGHTA and CDR2 FQGNSA. The CDR3 spans 19 residues. CDR3 nucleotide sequence: TGTGCCAGCAGCTTTTCGCTACGGGCTAGCGGGAGGGACACGGGTACGCAGTATTTT. Translated: CASSFSLRASGRDTGTQYF.

The sample holds many counts of this clonotype. This chain joins TRBV5-1 and TRBJ2-1; 11 bases align to TRBD1. Germline CDR1 and CDR2: SGHRS and YFSETQ. The V segment lost 3 bases and the J segment 2 bases; nucleotides outside the gene matches: 13. The CDR3 spans 19 residues. CDR3 region: CASSYRTGQGVRAYNEQFF. CDR3 nucleotides: TGCGCCAGCAGCTACCGAACGGGACAGGGGGTTAGGGCCTACAATGAGCAGTTCTTC.

This clonotype was detected many times. The CDR3 loop reads CASSFKGSEQYF. CDR3 nucleotide sequence: TGTGCCAGCAGTTTTAAAGGGTCCGAGCAGTACTTC. This chain joins TRBV28 and TRBJ2-7; no reliable D call. The CDR3 is made up of 12 amino acids. The germline V gene encodes CDR1 MDHEN and CDR2 SYDVKM. With 3 bases removed from V and 6 bases from J, the gap between germline ends came to 9 bases.

In this sample, this clonotype turned up a few times. The chain recombines TRBV6-6 with TRBJ2-7; TRBD1 matches 9 bases. The CDR3 has 16 amino acids. Germline trimming cut 2 bases from V and 1 base from J; bases unmatched to any gene: 6. Looked up from germline, CDR1 is MNHNY and CDR2 is SVGAGI (reference sequence). The CDR3 region is CASSYPGGQGSYEQYF. Here the CDR3 DNA reads TGTGCCAGCAGTTACCCAGGGGGACAGGGTTCCTACGAGCAGTACTTC.

This clonotype was recorded many times. This chain links TRBV6-5 with TRBJ2-5, with 12 bases fitting TRBD2. Per the germline V gene, CDR1 is MNHEY and CDR2 is SVGAGI. Trimming took 2 bases from V and 6 from J; bases not matched to a gene: 7. The CDR3 consists of 16 residues. The CDR3 DNA is TGTGCCAGCAGTTACCAACCTAGCGGGGGGGGACAGACCCAGTACTTC. Protein product: CASSYQPSGGGQTQYF.

This clonotype turned up a few times. The germline gene is not matched at one end of the junction; a read error may be the cause. J is TRBJ2-2 and V is TRBV9, with 12 bases fitting TRBD2. The CDR3 totals 16 residues. The germline V gene encodes CDR1 SGDLS and CDR2 YYNGEE. This CDR3 is CASSASGGVTTGEPFF. The CDR3 DNA is TGTGCCAGCAGCGCTAGCGGGGGGGTTACCACCGGGGAGCCGTTTTTT.

Only a few counts were recorded for this clonotype. The V and J genes are TRBV5-1 and TRBJ1-4, with no clear D. CDR3 length: 13 residues. Deletions cut 3 bases from V and 8 bases from J, with 11 bases between. Germline assignment: CDR1 SGHRS and CDR2 YFSETQ. The CDR3 region has the DNA TGCGCCAGCAGCTCCCCCCGTATGGAAAAACTGTTTTTT. It specifies CASSSPRMEKLFF.

This clonotype was picked up a small number of times. The CDR3 coding sequence is TGTGCCAGCAGCCAAGGAGGCCGGGATAAACTCACGGGCACTGAAGCTTTCTTT. Its protein product is CASSQGGRDKLTGTEAFF. V gene TRBV4-2 combines with J gene TRBJ1-1; no reliable D call. Trimming stripped 1 base from V and 4 bases from J, with 22 bases between. The CDR3 is made up of 18 amino acids. Germline lookup yields CDR1 LGHNA and CDR2 YNFKEQ.

The rearrangement uses TRBV5-1 and TRBJ1-1; D is possibly TRBD1 (5 bases). Germline assignment: CDR1 SGHRS and CDR2 YFSETQ. The CDR3 extends over 14 amino acids. Trimming removed 4 bases from V and 4 bases from J, with 14 bases in between. The CDR3 region has the DNA TGCGCCAGCAGCAATCCCGGGGCTTTCACTGAAGCTTTCTTT. Translating gives CASSNPGAFTEAFF.

This sequence joins TRBV5-4 and TRBJ1-2, with 10 bases matching TRBD1. This CDR3 region has 17 residues. Trimming cost V 1 base and J 5 bases; bases outside gene matches: 11. Germline V gene data show CDR1 as SGHNT and CDR2 as YYREEE (reference sequence). CDR3 sequence: CASSLKTGTGDRYGYTF. CDR3 coding DNA: TGTGCCAGCAGCTTGAAAACCGGGACAGGGGACCGGTATGGCTACACCTTC.

The table lists this clonotype with many counts. CDR3 region: CASSPTASSYNSPLHF. CDR3 DNA sequence: TGTGCCAGCTCACCGACAGCCAGCTCCTATAATTCACCCCTCCACTTT. The chain links TRBV18 to TRBJ1-6; maybe TRBD1 (5 bases). This CDR3 is 16 amino acids long. Trimming took off 3 bases at V and 0 bases at J, with 9 bases between the two ends. Germline V lookup: CDR1 KGHSH, CDR2 LQKENI. Full variable domain (outside the CDR3, taken from reference TRBV18 and TRBJ1-6): NAGVMQNPRHLVRRRGQEARLRCSPMKGHSHVYWYRQLPEEGLKFMVYLQKENIIDESGMPKERFSAEFPKEGPSILRIQQVVRGDSAAYFCASSPTASSYNSPLHFGNGTRLTVT.

This clonotype was detected a few times. CDR3 DNA sequence: TGTGCCAGCAGCTTAGGGGCCAAAGGGAGGTCACCCCTCCACTTT. It is translated as CASSLGAKGRSPLHF. The chain links TRBV7-2 to TRBJ1-6; D remains ambiguous. Germline V gene lookup returns CDR1 SGHTA and CDR2 FQGNSA. The CDR3 is made up of 15 amino acids. Trimming took off 1 base at V and 10 bases at J, with 14 bases between the two ends.

This clonotype has ten or more counts. This sequence joins TRBV20-1 and TRBJ2-3, with 9 positions matching TRBD1. In germline, CDR1 is DFQATT, CDR2 SNEGSKA (reference sequence). The CDR3 runs to 14 residues. V dropped 5 bases and J dropped 0; count of bases not matched to a gene: 3. In DNA, the CDR3 is TGCAGTGCTGCCGGGACAGGGAGCACAGATACGCAGTATTTT. This encodes CSAAGTGSTDTQYF.

This chain links TRBV7-9 with TRBJ1-1, with a tentative D call TRBD1 (6 bases). The CDR3 has 14 residues. CDR1 is SEHNR and CDR2 is FQNEAQ in the germline V gene (reference sequence). Trimming stripped 5 bases from V and 2 bases from J, with 12 bases between. The CDR3 region is CASSREGGNTEAFF. In nucleotides, the CDR3 is TGTGCCAGCAGCCGAGAGGGGGGTAACACTGAAGCTTTCTTT.

This clonotype was observed at least ten times. The genes are TRBV29-1 and TRBJ2-5; D uncertain. The germline V gene encodes CDR1 SQVTM and CDR2 ANQGSEA. The CDR3 extends over 11 amino acids. Between the trimmed V and J ends, which lost 4 bases and 13 bases, there was a span of 16 bases. CDR3 residues: CSVVDGLLAYF. In DNA, the CDR3 is TGCAGCGTTGTGGACGGCCTGCTGGCGTACTTC.

Comment on this clonotype: In this CDR3 the conserved last residue, phenylalanine or tryptophan, is missing, so a read error is likely. The chain is built from TRBV28 and TRBJ1-5; unclear D gene. Germline V lookup: CDR1 MDHEN, CDR2 SYDVKM. This CDR3 comprises 15 residues. The ends were cut back, 5 bases at V and 4 bases at J, with 15 bases in the middle. The CDR3 here is CASSLTGVGNQPQHL. CDR3 DNA: TGTGCCAGCAGTCTTACCGGGGTCGGGAATCAGCCCCAGCATCTT.

The V and J genes are TRBV28 and TRBJ1-1; 7 bases are a match to TRBD1. Per germline, CDR1 MDHEN and CDR2 SYDVKM. This CDR3 spans 16 amino acids. V gave up 8 bases and J gave up 3 bases; unmatched junction bases: 15. The CDR3 nucleotides read TGTGCCAGCGGCCCCCAACCAGGGGGGCGGCACACTGAAGCTTTCTTT. Its protein product is CASGPQPGGRHTEAFF.

In this sample, this clonotype turned up many times. The genes are TRBV28 and TRBJ1-1; perhaps TRBD1 as D (6 bases). Germline assignment: CDR1 MDHEN and CDR2 SYDVKM. V lost 1 base and J lost 1, with 10 bases in between. This CDR3 is built from 15 residues. The CDR3 spells CASSLLGGQNTEAFF. CDR3 nucleotides: TGTGCCAGCAGTTTATTGGGGGGGCAGAACACTGAAGCTTTCTTT.

As to this clonotype: The germline gene is not matched at one end of the junction; a read error may be the cause. The CDR3 region is CASSLGSQAKTIQYF. CDR3 sequence (DNA): TGTGCCAGCAGTTTAGGTTCGCAGGCCAAAACCATTCAGTACTTC. This chain joins TRBV12-3 or TRBV12-4 and TRBJ2-4; the D is unclear. This CDR3 has 15 amino acids.

The sample holds a few counts of this clonotype. The rearrangement joins TRBV28 to TRBJ1-1, with 8 positions matching TRBD1. The CDR3 runs to 17 residues. The V and J ends lost 1 base and 3 bases, in that order; junction bases with no gene match: 10. Germline V gene data show CDR1 as MDHEN and CDR2 as SYDVKM. CDR3 nucleotide sequence: TGTGCCAGCAGTTTATCAGGGAGGGGCAGGGGGCACACTGAAGCTTTCTTT. Translation: CASSLSGRGRGHTEAFF.

This clonotype was picked up one time. With a much larger clone just one base away, this may be a read error. This chain uses TRBV28 with TRBJ1-2; D call uncertain. Germline V gives CDR1 MDHEN, CDR2 SYDVKM. This CDR3 region has 17 residues. DNA for the CDR3: TGTGCCAGCAGTTTATACCGGGGTTCTAACATGAACTATAGCTACACCTTC. Amino acid sequence: CASSLYRGSNMNYSYTF.

This chain uses TRBV7-2 with TRBJ1-2; 7 nucleotides agree with TRBD1. Germline assignment: CDR1 SGHTA and CDR2 FQGNSA. V trimming: 5 bases; J trimming: 6 bases; junction bases outside the gene matches: 6. The CDR3 is made up of 13 amino acids. The CDR3 coding sequence is TGTGCCAGCAGCCGAGACAGGGTTAATGGCTACACCTTC. This encodes CASSRDRVNGYTF.